Listed here are 24 T cell receptor beta chains from one sample, sequenced in a study of tumor-infiltrating T cells and Merkel cell polyomavirus. Study at large: The T cells studied were CD8+ and recognized the Merkel cell polyomavirus KLL epitope.

Every patient's tumor was robustly positive for Merkel cell polyomavirus Large T antigen on immunohistochemistry. The method was immunoSEQ multiplex PCR; TCRdb's version includes in-frame clones alone and lacks a portion of them. The sample consists of around 25,000 clones, 87% of them appearing once. The specimen sequenced was lymph node tissue. These receptors were collected from a man aged 45-60 years with Merkel cell carcinoma.

The chain recombines TRBV10-3 with TRBJ2-1; 8 nucleotides agree with TRBD1. The V gene's germline CDR1 is ENHRY and CDR2 SYGVKD. With V trimmed by 4 bases and J by 8 bases, 7 bases remained unmatched. This CDR3 is built from 14 residues. CDR3: CAISGNQGAHEQFF. The CDR3 DNA follows: TGTGCCATCAGTGGGAACCAGGGGGCTCATGAGCAGTTCTTC.

The rearrangement links TRBV7-2 to TRBJ1-1; D possibly corresponds to TRBD1 (6 bases). This CDR3 contains 15 residues. V was trimmed by 5 bases and J by 3 bases, leaving 16 bases between them. Looked up from germline, CDR1 is SGHTA and CDR2 is FQGNSA. CDR3 nucleotide sequence: TGTGCCAGCAGCGTCAGGGGCTCCGGGGACACTGAAGCTTTCTTT. Its protein is CASSVRGSGDTEAFF.

This chain connects TRBV6-5 to TRBJ2-3; D is perhaps TRBD2 (6 bases). The CDR3 loop spans 15 amino acids. Trimming took 3 bases from V and 5 from J, leaving 15 bases between them. CDR1 and CDR2 from the germline V gene are MNHEY and SVGAGI. This CDR3 is CASSYRDSRGDTQYF. For the CDR3, the DNA is TGTGCCAGCAGTTATCGGGACTCCCGGGGAGATACGCAGTATTTT.

V gene TRBV27 combines with J gene TRBJ2-2, with D perhaps matching TRBD2 (7 bases). V shed 8 bases and J shed 2 bases, with 15 bases lying between them. The CDR3 is 15 amino acids. Looked up from germline, CDR1 is MNHEY and CDR2 is SMNVEV (reference sequence). The CDR3 spells CASGPGGPNTGELFF. The CDR3 coding sequence is TGTGCCAGCGGACCCGGGGGGCCTAACACCGGGGAGCTGTTTTTT.

Only a few counts were recorded for this clone. This chain joins TRBV30 and TRBJ1-2; D not certain. Between the trimmed V and J ends, which lost 4 bases and 4 bases, there was a span of 10 bases. CDR1 and CDR2 from the germline V gene are GTSNPN and SVGIG (reference sequence). The CDR3 sequence is 12 residues long. DNA for the CDR3: TGTGCCTGGAAAGAGGGAGGCTATGGCTACACCTTC. Translated, it gives CAWKEGGYGYTF.

This sequence joins TRBV7-9 and TRBJ1-1, with D perhaps TRBD1 (5 bases). The germline V gene has CDR1 SEHNR and CDR2 FQNEAQ (reference sequence). Trimming took off 4 bases at V and 4 bases at J, with 19 bases between the two ends. CDR3 length: 16 amino acids. The CDR3 DNA reads as TGTGCCAGCAGCTCATTGGGGGAGGGGCGTAGCACTGAAGCTTTCTTT. Amino acid sequence: CASSSLGEGRSTEAFF.

The chain carries TRBV11-2 and TRBJ2-3; 7 positions agree with TRBD2. Looked up from germline, CDR1 is SGHAT and CDR2 is FQNNGV. Trimming at V came to 5 bases and at J to 6 bases, leaving 2 bases not matched to a gene. This CDR3 spans 12 amino acids. The CDR3 region is CASSTGGDTQYF. CDR3 sequence (DNA): TGTGCCAGCAGCACGGGAGGTGATACGCAGTATTTT.

This chain joins TRBV14 and TRBJ2-1; TRBD1 might be the D (6 bases). The CDR3 is 13 residues long. Germline lookup yields CDR1 SGHDN and CDR2 FVKESK. V shed 0 bases and J shed 9 bases, with 9 bases lying between them. The CDR3 is CASSQDIGGEQFF. The CDR3 coding sequence is TGTGCCAGCAGCCAAGATATAGGGGGTGAGCAGTTCTTC. Variable domain in full (rest from reference TRBV14 and TRBJ2-1): EAGVTQFPSHSVIEKGQTVTLRCDPISGHDNLYWYRRVMGKEIKFLLHFVKESKQDESGMPNNRFLAERTGGTYSTLKVQPAELEDSGVYFCASSQDIGGEQFFGPGTRLTVL.

The CDR3 DNA follows: TGTGCCAGCAGCCAATCGATTGGAGGAGTCACAGATACGCAGTATTTT. Encoded protein: CASSQSIGGVTDTQYF. The chain uses TRBV16 and TRBJ2-3, with D possibly TRBD2 on 5 matching bases. CDR1 and CDR2 (germline): KGHSY, FQNENV. The CDR3 runs to 16 residues. The V end was cut by 0 bases, the J end by 2 bases, with 12 bases between.

V is TRBV4-2 and J is TRBJ2-6; 8 nucleotides match TRBD2. Germline loops: CDR1 LGHNA, CDR2 YNFKEQ. This CDR3 comprises 18 residues. The ends lost 0 bases at V and 2 bases at J; junction bases unmatched: 6. Written as DNA, the CDR3 is TGTGCCAGCAGCCAAGAAACGGGGGGGGCAGCTGGGGCCAACGTCCTGACTTTC. Residues: CASSQETGGAAGANVLTF.

The rearrangement links TRBV7-2 to TRBJ2-3; perhaps TRBD1 as D (6 bases). The CDR3 runs to 14 residues. Germline values: CDR1 SGHTA, CDR2 FQGNSA. Trimming shortened V by 4 bases and J by 6 bases, and 14 bases separated the two germline ends. The CDR3 region is CASSYGGTGDTQYF. The CDR3 DNA reads TGTGCCAGCAGCTATGGGGGCACTGGGGATACGCAGTATTTT. The entire variable domain, with the rest obtained from reference TRBV7-2 and TRBJ2-3, is as follows: GAGVSQSPSNKVTEKGKDVELRCDPISGHTALYWYRQSLGQGLEFLIYFQGNSAPDKSGLPSDRFSAERTGGSVSTLTIQRTQQEDSAVYLCASSYGGTGDTQYFGPGTRLTVL.

The V and J genes are TRBV20-1 and TRBJ1-2; 8 bases line up with TRBD1. Germline V CDR1 and CDR2: DFQATT, SNEGSKA (reference sequence). With V trimmed by 5 bases and J by 7 bases, 3 bases remained unmatched. The CDR3 contains 11 residues. The CDR3 DNA is TGCAGTGCTTCCGGGACAGGTGGCTACACCTTC. Its translation: CSASGTGGYTF.

This rearrangement joins TRBV28 to TRBJ1-2, with unresolved D. The V and J ends lost 1 base and 8 bases respectively, with 11 bases between them. The CDR3 runs to 13 residues. Germline V lookup: CDR1 MDHEN, CDR2 SYDVKM. CDR3 in DNA: TGTGCCAGCAGTTTATTAGGAGGGCGCGGCTACACCTTC. Translating it yields CASSLLGGRGYTF.

The CDR3 sequence is CASSLEVNTEAFF. CDR3 DNA sequence: TGTGCCAGCAGCTTAGAGGTGAACACTGAAGCTTTCTTT. V usage is TRBV7-3 and J usage is TRBJ1-1; the D is unclear. This CDR3 comprises 13 residues. With 2 bases removed from V and 0 bases from J, the gap between germline ends came to 4 bases. Germline values: CDR1 SGHTA, CDR2 FQGTGA.

The chain links TRBV30 to TRBJ2-7; D might be TRBD2 (6 bases). V lost 0 bases, J lost 4 bases, and 13 bases lay in between. From germline, CDR1 is GTSNPN and CDR2 SVGIG (reference sequence). CDR3 length: 14 residues. The CDR3 reads CAWSVGGSGYEQYF. For the CDR3, the DNA is TGTGCCTGGAGTGTCGGGGGTTCTGGGTACGAGCAGTACTTC.

The V gene is TRBV7-2, the J gene TRBJ2-3; 9 positions agree with TRBD2. The CDR3 contains 17 residues. In germline, CDR1 is SGHTA, CDR2 FQGNSA. After removal of 4 bases from V and 2 bases from J, the junction contained 10 bases not matched to a gene. This chain's CDR3 is CASSSSAGGDYTDTQYF. The DNA of the CDR3 is TGTGCCAGCAGCTCCTCTGCGGGGGGGGATTACACAGATACGCAGTATTTT.

The V gene is TRBV19, the J gene TRBJ1-1, with 9 bases matching TRBD1. The J segment lost 8 bases and the V segment lost 5 bases, leaving 3 bases of the junction unmatched. CDR1 and CDR2 from the germline V gene are LNHDA and SQIVND (reference sequence). The CDR3 runs 12 residues. CDR3 sequence reads: CASSGQGLEAFF. The CDR3 nucleotides are TGTGCCAGTAGTGGACAGGGGCTCGAAGCTTTCTTT.

The chain employs TRBV7-2 and TRBJ1-4; 9 bases fit TRBD1. Losses at the gene ends were 3 bases for V and 8 bases for J; bases not matched to a gene: 7. CDR1 and CDR2 (germline): SGHTA, FQGNSA. The CDR3 loop spans 15 amino acids. CDR3 DNA: TGTGCCAGCAGCTTCCCGACAGGGGGAGGCGAAAAACTGTTTTTT. Translating gives CASSFPTGGGEKLFF.

V and J are TRBV27 and TRBJ1-5, with no clear D. CDR1 MNHEY and CDR2 SMNVEV come from the germline V gene (reference sequence). The V and J ends lost 3 bases and 5 bases respectively, with 11 bases between them. The CDR3 totals 14 residues. In DNA, the CDR3 is TGTGCCAGCAGTTTCCGGGGTGGGGATCAGCCCCAGCATTTT. This encodes CASSFRGGDQPQHF.

Turning to this clone: A read error may account for a junction end that differs from germline. This chain connects TRBV29-1 to TRBJ2-4; D is unresolved. The germline V gene encodes CDR1 SQVTM and CDR2 ANQGSEA. The CDR3 is made up of 11 amino acids. CDR3 in amino acids: CSVDYREERSF. The CDR3 coding sequence is TGCAGCGTTGACTACCGCGAGGAGCGTTCGTTC.

The rearrangement links TRBV5-1 to TRBJ1-3; D perhaps matches TRBD1 (6 bases). The CDR3 has 14 residues. The germline V gene encodes CDR1 SGHRS and CDR2 YFSETQ. V gave up 3 bases and J gave up 0 bases, with 7 bases separating them. The CDR3 sequence: CASSWDNSGNTIYF. In DNA form, the CDR3 reads TGCGCCAGCAGCTGGGACAACTCTGGAAACACCATATATTTT.

This chain joins TRBV5-1 and TRBJ2-1, with D possibly matching TRBD2 (5 bases). V was clipped by 1 base and J by 8 bases, with 13 bases between them. The CDR3 length is 14 residues. Germline V gene lookup returns CDR1 SGHRS and CDR2 YFSETQ. CDR3 sequence reads: CASSLSSPSHEQFF. DNA of the CDR3: TGCGCCAGCAGCTTGTCCTCCCCTAGCCATGAGCAGTTCTTC.

This clone has a handful of counts. The genes are TRBV30 and TRBJ1-2; 7 nucleotides match TRBD1. J was trimmed by 4 bases and V by 4 bases; bases with no gene match: 6. CDR1 is GTSNPN and CDR2 is SVGIG in the germline V gene (reference sequence). The length of the CDR3 is 13 residues. The CDR3 spells CAWMGQNFYGYTF. DNA of the CDR3: TGTGCCTGGATGGGACAGAACTTCTATGGCTACACCTTC.

The chain combines TRBV10-3 with TRBJ2-1, with 9 bases aligning to TRBD2. V gave up 3 bases and J gave up 12 bases; unmatched junction bases: 12. CDR1 and CDR2 from the germline V gene are ENHRY and SYGVKD. The CDR3 length is 15 residues. This chain's CDR3 is CAISDGGADSGGQFF. The CDR3 DNA follows: TGTGCCATCAGTGATGGGGGGGCCGATAGCGGGGGGCAGTTCTTC.